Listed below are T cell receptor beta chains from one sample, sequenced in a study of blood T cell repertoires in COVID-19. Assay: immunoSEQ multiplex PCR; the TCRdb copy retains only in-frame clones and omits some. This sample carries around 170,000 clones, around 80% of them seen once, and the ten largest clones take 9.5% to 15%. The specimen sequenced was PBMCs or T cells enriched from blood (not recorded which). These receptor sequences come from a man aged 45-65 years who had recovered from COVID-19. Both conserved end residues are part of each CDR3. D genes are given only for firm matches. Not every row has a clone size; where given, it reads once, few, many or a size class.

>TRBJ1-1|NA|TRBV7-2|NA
CASSLEVQDNTEAFF
TGTGCCAGCAGCTTAGAGGTCCAGGATAACACTGAAGCTTTCTTT
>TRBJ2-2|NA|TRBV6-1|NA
CASSSTRSGELFF
TGTGCCAGCAGTTCGACCAGGTCCGGGGAGCTGTTTTTT
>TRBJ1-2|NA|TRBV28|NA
CASSLGGRVNGYTF
TGTGCCAGCAGTTTGGGGGGGCGCGTCAATGGCTACACCTTC
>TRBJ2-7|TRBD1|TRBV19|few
CASSTTRQGVQYF
TGTGCCAGTAGTACAACTCGCCAGGGGGTGCAGTACTTC
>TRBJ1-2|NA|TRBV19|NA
CASSEERNYGYTF
TGTGCCAGTAGTGAGGAGCGAAACTATGGCTACACCTTC
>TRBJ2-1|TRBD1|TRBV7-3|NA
CASSSGQGGDNEQFF
TGTGCCAGCAGCTCGGGACAGGGAGGTGACAATGAGCAGTTCTTC
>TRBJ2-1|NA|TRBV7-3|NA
CASSLRRSGKVIYNEQFF
TGTGCCAGCAGCTTAAGGAGGTCTGGCAAAGTGATCTACAATGAGCAGTTCTTC
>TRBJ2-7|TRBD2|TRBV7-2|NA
CASSSWGGPEQYF
TGTGCCAGCAGCTCCTGGGGGGGTCCCGAGCAGTACTTC
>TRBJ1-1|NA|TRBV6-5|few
CASSYDRKNTEAFF
TGTGCCAGCAGTTACGACAGAAAGAACACTGAAGCTTTCTTT
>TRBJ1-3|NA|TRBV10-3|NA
CAIHRGSSGNTIYF
TGTGCCATCCACCGGGGGTCTTCAGGAAACACCATATATTTT
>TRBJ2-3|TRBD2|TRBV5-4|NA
CASSLGAGGSTDTQYF
TGTGCCAGCAGCTTGGGAGCGGGGGGGAGCACAGATACGCAGTATTTT
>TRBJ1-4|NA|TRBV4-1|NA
CASSQVISAAANEKLFF
TGCGCCAGCAGCCAAGTTATCTCGGCCGCGGCTAATGAAAAACTGTTTTTT
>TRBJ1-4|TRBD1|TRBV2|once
CASSEGRGQIEKLFF
TGTGCCAGCAGTGAGGGCAGGGGGCAAATTGAAAAACTGTTTTTT
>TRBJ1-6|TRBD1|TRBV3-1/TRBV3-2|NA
CASSQGQGNSPLHF
TGTGCCAGCAGCCAGGGACAGGGAAATTCACCCCTCCACTTT
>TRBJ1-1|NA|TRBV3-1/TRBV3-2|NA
CASSQGGSGAVTEAFF
TGTGCCAGCAGCCAAGGAGGCTCAGGGGCGGTCACTGAAGCTTTCTTT
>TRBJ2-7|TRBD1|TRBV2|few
CASSGQGSSYEQYF
TGTGCCAGCAGTGGACAGGGTTCTTCCTACGAGCAGTACTTC
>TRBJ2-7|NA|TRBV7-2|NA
CASSLAGRSDYEQYF
TGTGCCAGCAGCTTAGCGGGCAGAAGTGACTACGAGCAGTACTTC
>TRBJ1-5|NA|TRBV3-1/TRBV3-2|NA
CASSDTSGNQPQHF
TGTGCCAGCAGCGATACAAGTGGCAATCAGCCCCAGCATTTT
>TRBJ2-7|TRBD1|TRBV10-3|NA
CAIRPGQGTHEQYF
TGTGCCATCAGGCCGGGACAGGGAACCCACGAGCAGTACTTC
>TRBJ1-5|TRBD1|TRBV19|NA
CASSRAGGQPQHF
TGTGCCAGTAGTCGTGCAGGGGGACAGCCCCAGCATTTT
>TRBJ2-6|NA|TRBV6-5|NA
CASSQSGANVLTF
TGTGCCAGCAGTCAATCTGGGGCCAACGTCCTGACTTTC
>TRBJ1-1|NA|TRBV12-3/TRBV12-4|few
CASRTRENTEAFF
TGTGCCAGCAGAACCAGGGAGAACACTGAAGCTTTCTTT
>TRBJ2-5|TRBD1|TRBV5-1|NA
CASSGQGSQTQYF
TGCGCCAGCAGCGGACAGGGGAGTCAGACCCAGTACTTC
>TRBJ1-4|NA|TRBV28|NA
CASSLTGIRGEKLFF
TGTGCCAGCAGTTTAACAGGGATCAGAGGTGAAAAACTGTTTTTT
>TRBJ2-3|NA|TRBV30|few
CAWSEGPQGGQYF
TGTGCCTGGAGTGAGGGCCCGCAAGGGGGGCAGTATTTT
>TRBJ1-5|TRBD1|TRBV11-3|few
CASSPRGAKHNQPQHF
TGTGCCAGCAGTCCCAGGGGGGCCAAACACAATCAGCCCCAGCATTTT
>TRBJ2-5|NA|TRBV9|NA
CASSVAVGGRETQYF
TGTGCCAGCAGCGTAGCAGTGGGGGGGCGAGAGACCCAGTACTTC
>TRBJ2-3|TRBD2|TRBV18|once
CASSPSLGSGRTDTQYF
TGTGCCAGCTCACCGAGTCTTGGTAGCGGGCGCACAGATACGCAGTATTTT
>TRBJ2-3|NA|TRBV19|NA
CASSPTSSTDTQYF
TGTGCCAGTAGTCCTACCTCGAGCACAGATACGCAGTATTTT
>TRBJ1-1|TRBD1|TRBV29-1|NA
CSVLGGNTEAFF
TGCAGCGTCCTAGGGGGCAACACTGAAGCTTTCTTT
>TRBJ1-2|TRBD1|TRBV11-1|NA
CASSSTDRAGGYTF
TGTGCCAGCAGCTCGACGGACAGGGCGGGGGGCTACACCTTC
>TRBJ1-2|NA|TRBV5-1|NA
CASSLEGRSYGYTF
TGCGCCAGCAGCTTGGAGGGGCGCTCCTATGGCTACACCTTC
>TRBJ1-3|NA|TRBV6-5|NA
CASSYAQGSGNTIYF
TGTGCCAGCAGTTACGCCCAGGGCTCTGGAAACACCATATATTTT
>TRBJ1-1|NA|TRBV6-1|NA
CASSENRVQAFF
TGTGCCAGCAGTGAAAACAGGGTGCAAGCTTTCTTT
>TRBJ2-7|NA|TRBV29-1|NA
CSVEQGPYEQYF
TGCAGCGTTGAGCAGGGCCCCTACGAGCAGTACTTC
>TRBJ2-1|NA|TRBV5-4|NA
CASSPRGAGLYNEQFF
TGTGCCAGCAGCCCCCGGGGGGCGGGCCTTTACAATGAGCAGTTCTTC
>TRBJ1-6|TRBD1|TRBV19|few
CASSYRDSNSPLHF
TGTGCCAGTAGTTACCGGGACAGTAATTCACCCCTCCACTTT
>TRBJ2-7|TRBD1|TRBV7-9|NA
CASSLRQGGEQYF
TGTGCCAGCAGCCTTCGACAGGGCGGCGAGCAGTACTTC
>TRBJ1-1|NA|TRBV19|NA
CASSMGLVLRNTEAFF
TGTGCCAGTAGTATGGGCTTAGTTCTCCGGAACACTGAAGCTTTCTTT
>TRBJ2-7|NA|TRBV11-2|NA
CASSPRQVSYEQYF
TGTGCCAGCAGCCCAAGACAGGTGTCCTACGAGCAGTACTTC
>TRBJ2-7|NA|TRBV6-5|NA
CASSYDPAGNREQYF
TGTGCCAGCAGTTACGACCCGGCAGGGAATCGGGAGCAGTACTTC
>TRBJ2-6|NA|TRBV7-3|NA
CASSSSSSGANVLTF
TGTGCCAGCAGCTCAAGTAGTAGTGGGGCCAACGTCCTGACTTTC
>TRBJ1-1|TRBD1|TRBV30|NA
CAWRYRGQGTEAFF
TGTGCCTGGAGATACAGGGGGCAGGGCACTGAAGCTTTCTTT
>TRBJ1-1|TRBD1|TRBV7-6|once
CATGPGGVNTEAFF
TGTGCCACGGGGCCAGGGGGCGTGAACACTGAAGCTTTCTTT
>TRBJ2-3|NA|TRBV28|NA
CASTSEGRQWNTQYF
TGTGCCAGCACTTCTGAGGGCAGGCAGTGGAATACGCAGTATTTT
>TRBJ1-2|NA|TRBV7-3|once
CASSLAYQLSMNF
TGTGCCAGCAGCTTAGCATACCAATTGTCTATGAACTTC
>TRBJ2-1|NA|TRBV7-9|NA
CASSLLNEQFF
TGTGCCAGCAGCTTACTCAATGAGCAGTTCTTC
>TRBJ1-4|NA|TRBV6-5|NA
CASSYSAANEKLFF
TGTGCCAGCAGTTACTCGGCCGCAAATGAAAAACTGTTTTTT
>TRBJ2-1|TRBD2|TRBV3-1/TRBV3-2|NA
CASSQRGGNEQFF
TGTGCCAGCAGCCAGCGGGGGGGCAATGAGCAGTTCTTC
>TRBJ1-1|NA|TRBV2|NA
CAGTKDSPLNTEAFF
TGTGCCGGAACAAAGGACAGCCCCTTGAACACTGAAGCTTTCTTT
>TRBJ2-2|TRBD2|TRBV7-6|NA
CASSLTETSVITGELFF
TGTGCCAGCAGCTTGACTGAGACTAGCGTTATCACCGGGGAGCTGTTTTTT
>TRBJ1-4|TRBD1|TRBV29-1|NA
CSVSTGSTNEKLFF
TGCAGCGTTTCGACAGGGTCAACTAATGAAAAACTGTTTTTT
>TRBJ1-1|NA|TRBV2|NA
CASSEARSGAFGTEAFF
TGTGCCAGCAGTGAAGCGCGGTCAGGGGCGTTTGGCACTGAAGCTTTCTTT